The following is a T cell receptor (beta chain) sequence with its context. Its target is unknown. Primers: 60 Vbeta forward and 13 Jbeta reverse. Here immunoSEQ multiplex PCR was the method, and the copy in TCRdb shows in-frame clones only, minus some. In the table there are 150,000 to 200,000 clones, about 81% of which are singletons. These data are taken from a study of cytomegalovirus exposure and HLA in healthy donors. Healthy people donating bone marrow made up the donors. General observations from the study: In a later analysis, TCR beta V- and J-gene trimming showed a link to a missense DCLRE1C variant. Relative to the roughly 700-donor mean, N-insertions were reportedly fewer in an Asian-associated ancestry cluster in a later analysis. It was assumed in the presence/absence analyses that sequencing depth was roughly uniform across donors.

This CDR3 has 16 amino acids. Germline CDR1 reads SGDLS; CDR2 reads YYNGEE. The trim removed 0 bases at V and 6 bases at J, leaving 8 bases unmatched. The chain is built from TRBV9 and TRBJ1-1, with 10 bases that match TRBD1. Specimen: PBMCs. This sequence originates from a girl aged 10-17 years in good health and CMV-seropositive. CDR3: CASSVGQGAMDAEAFF. The DNA for the CDR3 is TGTGCCAGCAGCGTAGGACAGGGGGCGATGGACGCTGAAGCTTTCTTT.